Listed here is a single T cell receptor beta chain. Sequenced by immunoSEQ multiplex PCR; TCRdb stores in-frame clones only, minus some. The sample has more than 300,000 clones; around nine tenths are singletons. The data originate from a study of blood T cell repertoires in COVID-19. Looking at the study overall: PBMCs, B-cell-depleted T cells, or T cells provided the cDNA or gDNA that made up the material.

Those who participated ranged in age from roughly 18 to 100 years and resided in 24 US areas. Two negative PCRs, clearance, or symptom resolution were required of recovered Cohort 3 donors. CDR3 size: 14 residues. Germline V gene sequence: CDR1 SGHDN, CDR2 FVKESK. The J segment lost 5 bases and the V segment lost 1 base, leaving 3 bases of the junction unmatched. Sequenced material: PBMCs or T cells enriched from blood (not recorded which). The rearrangement joins TRBV14 to TRBJ2-3, with TRBD2 identical over 7 bases. The source is a woman under 30 who had recovered from COVID-19. CDR3 DNA: TGTGCCAGCAGCCAAGCCCGGGGGGAAGATACGCAGTATTTT. Protein: CASSQARGEDTQYF.